This T cell receptor (beta chain) was recovered during a study of long-term antiretroviral therapy in people with HIV. Study conclusions and caveats: Post-treatment diversity went higher with ART but stayed below transplant donor controls.

Specimens carried roughly 0.9-11 million cryopreserved PBMC before DNA extraction. Trimming took 5 bases from V and 2 from J; bases not matched to a gene: 2. Germline loops: CDR1 SQVTM, CDR2 ANQGSEA. The CDR3 is 12 amino acids. At survey level, the immunoSEQ assay was run in its v3.0 version. The method was immunoSEQ multiplex PCR; TCRdb's version includes in-frame clones alone and lacks a portion of them. The data contain approximately 31,000 clones, over 70% of them singletons. Comments on this clone: The antigen remains undetermined.

The sequencing used unsorted PBMCs, collected 3.1 years after starting antiretroviral therapy. The receptor comes from a woman between 50 and 59 years old with HIV. The chain carries TRBV29-1 and TRBJ2-7, with 8 bases that match TRBD1. This CDR3 reads CSVRQGTYEQYF. As DNA, the CDR3 is TGCAGCGTTAGACAGGGGACCTACGAGCAGTACTTC.